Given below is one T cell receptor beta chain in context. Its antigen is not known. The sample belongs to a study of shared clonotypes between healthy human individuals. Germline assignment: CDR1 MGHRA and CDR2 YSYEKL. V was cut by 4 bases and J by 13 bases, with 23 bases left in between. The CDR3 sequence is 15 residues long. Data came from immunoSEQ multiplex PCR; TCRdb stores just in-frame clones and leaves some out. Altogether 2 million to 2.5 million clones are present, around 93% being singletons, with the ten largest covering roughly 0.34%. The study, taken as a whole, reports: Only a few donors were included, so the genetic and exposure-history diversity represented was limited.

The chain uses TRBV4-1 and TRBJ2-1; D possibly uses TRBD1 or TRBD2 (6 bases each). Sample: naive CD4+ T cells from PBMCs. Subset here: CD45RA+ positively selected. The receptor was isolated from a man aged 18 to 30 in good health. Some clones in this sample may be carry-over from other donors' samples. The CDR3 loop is CASSLPSQMGGFQFF. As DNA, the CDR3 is TGCGCCAGCAGCCTACCATCCCAAATGGGGGGCTTTCAGTTCTTC.